This T cell receptor beta chain was captured in a study of cytomegalovirus exposure and HLA in healthy donors. The overall study: Sequencing of about 179 million T cells in an earlier analysis found approximately 120 million unique TCR beta sequences.

Germline V gene sequence: CDR1 SGHTA, CDR2 FQGNSA. The V end lost 0 bases, the J end lost 3 bases, and 12 bases lay between the germline ends. This CDR3 spans 16 amino acids. PCR was performed using 60 Vbeta and 13 Jbeta primers. Sequenced by immunoSEQ multiplex PCR; TCRdb stores in-frame clones only, minus some. The sample shows about 94,000 clones, approximately 66% of them seen only once. This TCR derives from a man aged 25 to 40 in good health and CMV-seronegative. V and J are TRBV7-2 and TRBJ1-3, with D possibly matching TRBD1 (5 bases). The sequencing input was PBMCs. The CDR3 nucleotides are TGTGCCAGCAGCTTAGCGTCAGGGTTTGGTGGAAACACCATATATTTT. Translating gives CASSLASGFGGNTIYF.